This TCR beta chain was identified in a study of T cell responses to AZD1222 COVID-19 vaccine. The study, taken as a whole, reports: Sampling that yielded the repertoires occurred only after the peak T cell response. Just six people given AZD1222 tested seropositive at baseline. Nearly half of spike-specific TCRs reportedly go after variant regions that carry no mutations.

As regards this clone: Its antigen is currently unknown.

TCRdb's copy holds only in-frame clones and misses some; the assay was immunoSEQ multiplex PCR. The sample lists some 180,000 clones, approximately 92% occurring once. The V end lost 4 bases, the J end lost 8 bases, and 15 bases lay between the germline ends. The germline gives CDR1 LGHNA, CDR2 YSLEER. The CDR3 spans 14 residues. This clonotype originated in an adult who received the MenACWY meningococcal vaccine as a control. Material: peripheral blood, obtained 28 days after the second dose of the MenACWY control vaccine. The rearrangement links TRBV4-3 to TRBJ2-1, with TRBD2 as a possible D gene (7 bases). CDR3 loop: CASSLRGGLDEQFF. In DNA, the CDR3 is TGCGCCAGCAGCCTTAGGGGGGGCCTGGATGAGCAGTTCTTC.